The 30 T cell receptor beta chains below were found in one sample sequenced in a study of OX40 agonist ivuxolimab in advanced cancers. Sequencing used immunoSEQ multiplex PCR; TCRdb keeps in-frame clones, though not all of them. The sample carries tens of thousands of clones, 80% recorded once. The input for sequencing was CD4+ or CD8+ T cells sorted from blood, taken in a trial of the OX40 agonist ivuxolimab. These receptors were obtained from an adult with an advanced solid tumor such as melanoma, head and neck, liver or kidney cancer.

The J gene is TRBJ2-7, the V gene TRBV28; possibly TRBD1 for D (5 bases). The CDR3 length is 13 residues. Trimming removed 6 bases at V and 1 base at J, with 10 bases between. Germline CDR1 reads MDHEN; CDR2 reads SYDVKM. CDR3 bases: TGTGCCAGCAGCCCTGACAGTTCCTACGAGCAGTACTTC. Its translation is CASSPDSSYEQYF.

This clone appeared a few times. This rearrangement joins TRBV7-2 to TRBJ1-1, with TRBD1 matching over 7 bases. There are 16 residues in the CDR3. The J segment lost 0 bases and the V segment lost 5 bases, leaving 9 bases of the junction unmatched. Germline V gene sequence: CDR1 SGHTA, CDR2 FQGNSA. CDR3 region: CASSPRGGEMNTEAFF. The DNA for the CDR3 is TGTGCCAGCAGCCCCAGGGGGGGAGAAATGAACACTGAAGCTTTCTTT.

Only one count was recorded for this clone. The CDR3 DNA is TGTGCCACCCATCCGGGCGGAAACACCATATATTTT. It is translated as CATHPGGNTIYF. V and J are TRBV10-3 and TRBJ1-3; D gene unclear. The ends were cut back, 10 bases at V and 4 bases at J, with 11 bases in the middle. Per germline, CDR1 ENHRY and CDR2 SYGVKD. The CDR3 is 12 amino acids.

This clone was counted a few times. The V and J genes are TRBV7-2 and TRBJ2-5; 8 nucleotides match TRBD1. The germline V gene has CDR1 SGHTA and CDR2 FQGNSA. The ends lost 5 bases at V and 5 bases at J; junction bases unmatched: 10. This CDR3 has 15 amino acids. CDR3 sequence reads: CASSLGQGSKETQYF. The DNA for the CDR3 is TGTGCCAGCAGCCTCGGACAGGGTTCAAAGGAGACCCAGTACTTC.

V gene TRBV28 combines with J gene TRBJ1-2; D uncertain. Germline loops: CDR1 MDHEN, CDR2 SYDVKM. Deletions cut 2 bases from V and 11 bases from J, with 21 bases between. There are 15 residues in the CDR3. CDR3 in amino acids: CASSLNRIREVGYTF. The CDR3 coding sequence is TGTGCCAGCAGTTTAAACCGGATTAGGGAGGTTGGGTACACCTTC.

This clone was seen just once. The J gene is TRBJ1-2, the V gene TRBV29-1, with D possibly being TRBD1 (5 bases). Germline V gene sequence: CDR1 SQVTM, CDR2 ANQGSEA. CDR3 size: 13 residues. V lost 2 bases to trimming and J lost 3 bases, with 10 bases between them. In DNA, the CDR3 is TGCAGCGTTGAATGGCAGGGCCACTATGGCTACACCTTC. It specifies CSVEWQGHYGYTF.

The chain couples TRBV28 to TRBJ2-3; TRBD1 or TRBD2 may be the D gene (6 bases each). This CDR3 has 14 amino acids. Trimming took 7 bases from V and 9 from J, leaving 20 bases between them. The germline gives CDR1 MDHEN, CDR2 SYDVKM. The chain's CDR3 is CASTKGVWGRTQYF. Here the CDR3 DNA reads TGTGCCAGCACCAAGGGGGTTTGGGGGAGGACGCAGTATTTT.

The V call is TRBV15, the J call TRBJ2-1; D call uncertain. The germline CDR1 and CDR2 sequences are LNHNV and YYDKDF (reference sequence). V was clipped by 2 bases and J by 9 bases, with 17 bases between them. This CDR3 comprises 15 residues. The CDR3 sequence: CATSRTRSLLGEQFF. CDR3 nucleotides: TGTGCCACCAGCAGAACCCGGTCTTTACTCGGTGAGCAGTTCTTC.

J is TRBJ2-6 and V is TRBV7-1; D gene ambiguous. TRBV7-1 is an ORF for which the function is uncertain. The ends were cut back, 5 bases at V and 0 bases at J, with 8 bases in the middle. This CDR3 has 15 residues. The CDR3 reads CASSLGNSGANVLTF. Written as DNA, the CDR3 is TGTGCCAGCAGCCTGGGGAACTCTGGGGCCAACGTCCTGACTTTC.

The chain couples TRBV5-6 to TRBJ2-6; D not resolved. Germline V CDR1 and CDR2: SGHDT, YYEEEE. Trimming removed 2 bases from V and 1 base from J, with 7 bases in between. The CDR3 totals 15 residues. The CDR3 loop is CASSLGTSGANVLTF. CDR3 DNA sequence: TGTGCCAGCAGCTTAGGTACTTCTGGGGCCAACGTCCTGACTTTC.

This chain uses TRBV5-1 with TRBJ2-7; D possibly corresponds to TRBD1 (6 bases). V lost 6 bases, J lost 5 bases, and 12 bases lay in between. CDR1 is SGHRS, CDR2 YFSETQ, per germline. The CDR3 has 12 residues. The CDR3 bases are TGCGCCAGCACAAGCCAGGGGAACGAGCAGTACTTC. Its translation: CASTSQGNEQYF. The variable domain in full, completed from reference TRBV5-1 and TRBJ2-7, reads KAGVTQTPRYLIKTRGQQVTLSCSPISGHRSVSWYQQTPGQGLQFLFEYFSETQRNKGNFPGRFSGRQFSNSRSEMNVSTLELGDSALYLCASTSQGNEQYFGPGTRLTVT.

The CDR3 DNA sequence: TGTGCCAGCAGCTTAAACGAGGGGCGGGAGGGTCAGTTCTTC. Its translation: CASSLNEGREGQFF. V usage is TRBV7-3 and J usage is TRBJ2-1; 9 bases fit TRBD2. Germline CDR1 reads SGHTA; CDR2 reads FQGTGA. V gave up 1 base and J gave up 13 bases; unmatched junction bases: 8. CDR3 length: 14 amino acids.

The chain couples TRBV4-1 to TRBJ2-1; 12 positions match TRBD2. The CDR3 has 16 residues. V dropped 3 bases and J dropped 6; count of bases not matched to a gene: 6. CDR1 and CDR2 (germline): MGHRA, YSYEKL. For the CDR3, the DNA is TGCGCCAGCAGCCAGACTAGCGGGGGCCTTTCCAATGAGCAGTTCTTC. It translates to CASSQTSGGLSNEQFF.

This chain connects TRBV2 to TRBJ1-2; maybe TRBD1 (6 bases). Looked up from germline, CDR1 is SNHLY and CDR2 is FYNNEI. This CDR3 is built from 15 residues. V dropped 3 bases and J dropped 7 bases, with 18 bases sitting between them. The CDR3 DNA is TGTGCCAGCAGTGAGAGGGACATCCCAAATTGTGGCTACACCTTC. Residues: CASSERDIPNCGYTF.

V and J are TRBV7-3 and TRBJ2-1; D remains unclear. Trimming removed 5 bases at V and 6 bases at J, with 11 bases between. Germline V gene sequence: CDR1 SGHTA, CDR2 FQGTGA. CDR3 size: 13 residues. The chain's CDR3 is CASSVSLGNEQFF. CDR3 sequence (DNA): TGTGCCAGCAGCGTAAGTTTGGGCAATGAGCAGTTCTTC.

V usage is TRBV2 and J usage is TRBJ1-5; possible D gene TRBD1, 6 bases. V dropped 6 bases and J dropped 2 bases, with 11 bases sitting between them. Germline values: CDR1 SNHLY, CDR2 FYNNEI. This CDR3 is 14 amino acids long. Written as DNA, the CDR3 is TGTGCCAGCAGACAGGGTTCGGGCAATCAGCCCCAGCATTTT. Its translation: CASRQGSGNQPQHF.

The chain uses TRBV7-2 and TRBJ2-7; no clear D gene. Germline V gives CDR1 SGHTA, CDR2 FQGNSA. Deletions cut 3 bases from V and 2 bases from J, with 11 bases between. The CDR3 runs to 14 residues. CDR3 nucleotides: TGTGCCAGCAGCTTGCTGGAAAACCCCTACGAGCAGTACTTC. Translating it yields CASSLLENPYEQYF.

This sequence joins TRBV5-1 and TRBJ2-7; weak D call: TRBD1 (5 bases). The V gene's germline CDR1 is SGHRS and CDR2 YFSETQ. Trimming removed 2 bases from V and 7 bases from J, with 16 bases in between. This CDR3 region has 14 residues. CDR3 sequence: CASSFKDTVWEQYF. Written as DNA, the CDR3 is TGCGCCAGCAGCTTTAAGGACACTGTCTGGGAGCAGTACTTC.

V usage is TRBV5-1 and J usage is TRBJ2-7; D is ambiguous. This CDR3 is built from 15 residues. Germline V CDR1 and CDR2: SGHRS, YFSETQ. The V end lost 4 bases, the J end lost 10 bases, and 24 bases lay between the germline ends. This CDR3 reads CASSPTIGETHFQYF. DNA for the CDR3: TGCGCCAGCAGCCCAACCATTGGCGAAACCCACTTCCAGTACTTC. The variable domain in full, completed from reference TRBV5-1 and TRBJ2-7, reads KAGVTQTPRYLIKTRGQQVTLSCSPISGHRSVSWYQQTPGQGLQFLFEYFSETQRNKGNFPGRFSGRQFSNSRSEMNVSTLELGDSALYLCASSPTIGETHFQYFGPGTRLTVT.

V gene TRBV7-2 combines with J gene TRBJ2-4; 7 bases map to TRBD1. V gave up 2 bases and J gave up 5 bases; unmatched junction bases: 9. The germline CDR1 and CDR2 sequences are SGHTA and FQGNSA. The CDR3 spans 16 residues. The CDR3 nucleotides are TGTGCCAGCAGCTTACGTACGGGGACAGCAGAAAACATTCAGTACTTC. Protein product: CASSLRTGTAENIQYF.

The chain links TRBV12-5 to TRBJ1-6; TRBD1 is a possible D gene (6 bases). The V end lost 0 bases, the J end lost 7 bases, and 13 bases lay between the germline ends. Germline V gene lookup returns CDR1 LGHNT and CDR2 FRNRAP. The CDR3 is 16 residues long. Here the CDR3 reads CASGLVEGGPNSPLHF. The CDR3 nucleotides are TGTGCTAGTGGTTTGGTAGAGGGGGGTCCCAATTCACCCCTCCACTTT.

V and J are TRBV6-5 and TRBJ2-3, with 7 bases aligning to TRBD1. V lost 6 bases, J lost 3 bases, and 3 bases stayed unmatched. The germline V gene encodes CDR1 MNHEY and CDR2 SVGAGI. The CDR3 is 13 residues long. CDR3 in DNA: TGTGCCAGCAGAAGGGACAGAACAGATACGCAGTATTTT. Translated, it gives CASRRDRTDTQYF.

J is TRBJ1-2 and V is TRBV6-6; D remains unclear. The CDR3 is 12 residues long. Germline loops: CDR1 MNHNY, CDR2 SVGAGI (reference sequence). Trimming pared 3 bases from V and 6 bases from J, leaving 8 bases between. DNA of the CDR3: TGTGCCAGCAGTTATCCCCCTGATGGCTACACCTTC. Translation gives CASSYPPDGYTF.

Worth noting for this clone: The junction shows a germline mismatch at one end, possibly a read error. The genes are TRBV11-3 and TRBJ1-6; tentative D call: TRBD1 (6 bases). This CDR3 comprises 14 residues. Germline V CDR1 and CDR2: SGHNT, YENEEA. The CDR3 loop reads CASTLPDSYSPLHF. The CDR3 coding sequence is TGTGCCAGCACCCTCCCGGACAGCTACTCACCTCTCCACTTT.

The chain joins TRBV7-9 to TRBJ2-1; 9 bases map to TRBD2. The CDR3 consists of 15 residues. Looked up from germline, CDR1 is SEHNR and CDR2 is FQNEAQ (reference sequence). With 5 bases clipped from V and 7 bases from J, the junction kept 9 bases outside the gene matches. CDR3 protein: CASSQGSGRRNEQFF. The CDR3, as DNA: TGTGCCAGCAGCCAGGGGAGCGGGAGGCGGAATGAGCAGTTCTTC.

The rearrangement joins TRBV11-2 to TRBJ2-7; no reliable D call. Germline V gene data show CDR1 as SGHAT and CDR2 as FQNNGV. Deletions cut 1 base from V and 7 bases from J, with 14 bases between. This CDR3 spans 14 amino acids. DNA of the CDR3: TGTGCCAGCAGCTTAGGATATTTCGATATGGAGCAGTACTTC. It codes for CASSLGYFDMEQYF.

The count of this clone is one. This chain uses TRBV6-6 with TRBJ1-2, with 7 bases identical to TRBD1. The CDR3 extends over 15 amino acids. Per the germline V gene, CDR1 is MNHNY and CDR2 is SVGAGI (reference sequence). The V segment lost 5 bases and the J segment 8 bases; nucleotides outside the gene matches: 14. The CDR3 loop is CASSPPFGDREGYTF. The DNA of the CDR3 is TGTGCCAGCAGTCCCCCTTTTGGTGACAGGGAGGGCTACACCTTC.

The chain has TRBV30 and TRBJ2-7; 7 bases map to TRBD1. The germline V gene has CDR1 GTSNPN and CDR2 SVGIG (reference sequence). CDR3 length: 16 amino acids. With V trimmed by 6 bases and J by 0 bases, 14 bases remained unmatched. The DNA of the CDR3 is TGTGCCTGCCCTTCCCGGCCAGGGGGTAGCTCCTACGAGCAGTACTTC. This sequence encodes CACPSRPGGSSYEQYF.

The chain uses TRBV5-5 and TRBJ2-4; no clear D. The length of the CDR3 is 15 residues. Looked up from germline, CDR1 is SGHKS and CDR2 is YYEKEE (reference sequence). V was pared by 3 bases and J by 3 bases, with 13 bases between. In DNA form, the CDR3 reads TGTGCCAGCAGCTCTATGCAGCCAGACAAAAACATTCAGTACTTC. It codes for CASSSMQPDKNIQYF.

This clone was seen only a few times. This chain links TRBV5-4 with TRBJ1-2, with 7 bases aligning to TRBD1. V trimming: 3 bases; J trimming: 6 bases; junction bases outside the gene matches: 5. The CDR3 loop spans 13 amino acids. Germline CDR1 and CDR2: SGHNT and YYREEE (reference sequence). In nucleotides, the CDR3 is TGTGCCAGCAGCTCCATCGGGACAGATGGCTACACCTTC. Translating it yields CASSSIGTDGYTF.